This T cell receptor beta chain derives from a study of blood T cell repertoires in COVID-19. About the study: The origin of the acute and convalescent COVID-19 samples was the United States, Italy and Spain. In each case, the material was cDNA or gDNA derived from T cells, B-cell-depleted T cells, or PBMCs.

Germline V gene lookup returns CDR1 SGHRS and CDR2 YFSETQ. With V trimmed by 0 bases and J by 5 bases, 2 bases remained unmatched. This CDR3 has 14 amino acids. Original processing methods: Amplification of reference gene primers provided the estimated nucleated cell counts. Method: immunoSEQ multiplex PCR; TCRdb's copy keeps in-frame clones and lacks some. D and trimming were read from the DNA, whereas the V and J calls and clone size are those reported in that table. The sample lists approximately 140,000 clones; approximately 86% were seen once. The sequencing input was peripheral blood. The source is a middle-aged woman with active or convalescent COVID-19. V and J are TRBV5-1 and TRBJ2-7; 10 nucleotides line up with TRBD2. The CDR3 region has the DNA TGCGCCAGCAGCTTGGGGACTAGCGGAAACGAGCAGTACTTC. Protein: CASSLGTSGNEQYF.